Listed here are 17 T cell receptor beta chains from one sample, sequenced in a study of T cell responses to AZD1222 COVID-19 vaccine. This table comes from immunoSEQ multiplex PCR, and its TCRdb copy is limited to in-frame clones, with some not included. The sample contains over 100,000 clones, approximately 85% of which appear only once. The sample here was peripheral blood, taken on day 0 of MenACWY control vaccination. The receptors come from an adult in good health.

The gene calls are TRBV4-3 and TRBJ2-1, with D possibly matching TRBD1 (5 bases). Trimming stripped 0 bases from V and 1 base from J, with 13 bases between. Germline-derived CDR1 and CDR2 are LGHNA and YSLEER. This CDR3 is 17 amino acids long. CDR3 sequence: CASSQDGGRASYNEQFF. CDR3 coding DNA: TGCGCCAGCAGCCAAGATGGCGGCAGGGCTTCCTACAATGAGCAGTTCTTC.

The rearrangement links TRBV18 to TRBJ1-2; D gene ambiguous. Germline V gene lookup returns CDR1 KGHSH and CDR2 LQKENI. The germline V and J ends were trimmed by 2 bases and 8 bases, with 12 bases remaining between them. CDR3 length: 13 residues. CDR3 bases: TGTGCCAGCTCACCAGCAGCCCTTGGGGGCTACACCTTC. It is translated as CASSPAALGGYTF.

As regards this clone: The CDR3 does not end in the conserved phenylalanine or tryptophan, so this is likely a read error. The DNA is left out, because the CDR3 cannot be placed on it with certainty; the CDR3 is given as TCRdb lists it. The chain uses TRBV4-1 and TRBJ2-7; the table's D call, TRBD2, was not checked against the DNA. The CDR3 extends over 13 residues, inclusive of both ends. CDR1 is MGHRA and CDR2 is YSYEKL in the germline V gene. CDR3 region: CASSQVGGSPSIL.

This chain joins TRBV7-2 and TRBJ2-3; perhaps TRBD1 as D (5 bases). The CDR3 is 15 amino acids. Per the germline V gene, CDR1 is SGHTA and CDR2 is FQGNSA. Deletions cut 3 bases from V and 1 base from J, with 11 bases between. The CDR3 region is CASSLQGVGTDTQYF. In DNA, the CDR3 is TGTGCCAGCAGCTTGCAGGGTGTGGGCACAGATACGCAGTATTTT.

The J gene is TRBJ1-1, the V gene TRBV5-4; D gene ambiguous. The ends were cut back, 3 bases at V and 1 base at J, with 7 bases in the middle. The length of the CDR3 is 13 residues. The germline V gene has CDR1 SGHNT and CDR2 YYREEE (reference sequence). The CDR3: CASSSDGNTEAFF. The CDR3 coding sequence is TGTGCCAGCAGCTCGGACGGGAACACTGAAGCTTTCTTT.

The chain combines TRBV30 with TRBJ1-6; D is possibly TRBD1 (6 bases). This CDR3 has 14 residues. Germline V CDR1 and CDR2: GTSNPN, SVGIG (reference sequence). V was trimmed by 3 bases and J by 10 bases, leaving 16 bases between them. In nucleotides, the CDR3 is TGTGCCTGGAGAAAGTCTGTGAGGGGGTCACCCCTCCACTTT. Translated, it gives CAWRKSVRGSPLHF.

The rearrangement joins TRBV5-3 to TRBJ2-7; TRBD2 might be the D (6 bases). TRBV5-3 counts as an open reading frame of uncertain function. CDR3 length: 13 amino acids. Trimming removed 8 bases from V and 4 bases from J, with 16 bases in between. CDR3 loop: CASPGLVPYEQYF. The CDR3 DNA follows: TGTGCCAGCCCGGGACTGGTCCCTTACGAGCAGTACTTC.

This rearrangement joins TRBV27 to TRBJ1-1, with D possibly matching TRBD1 (5 bases). Trimming stripped 1 base from V and 3 bases from J, with 9 bases between. The germline gives CDR1 MNHEY, CDR2 SMNVEV (reference sequence). The CDR3 is made up of 14 amino acids. The CDR3 spells CASSLWGVDTEAFF. Here the CDR3 DNA reads TGTGCCAGCAGTTTATGGGGGGTCGACACTGAAGCTTTCTTT.

This chain joins TRBV2 and TRBJ1-5; D is unresolved. The germline V and J ends were trimmed by 3 bases and 0 bases, with 3 bases remaining between them. This CDR3 spans 13 amino acids. Germline loops: CDR1 SNHLY, CDR2 FYNNEI. The CDR3 coding sequence is TGTGCCAGCAGTGATGGTAGCAATCAGCCCCAGCATTTT. It translates to CASSDGSNQPQHF.

The chain employs TRBV7-3 and TRBJ2-5; D gene uncertain. The CDR3 length is 12 residues. Germline V gives CDR1 SGHTA, CDR2 FQGTGA. V was pared by 4 bases and J by 4 bases, with 7 bases between. In nucleotides, the CDR3 is TGTGCCAGCAGCTCCTCGGGAGAGACCCAGTACTTC. Translation gives CASSSSGETQYF.

This clone has a single count. The J gene is TRBJ1-6, the V gene TRBV30; D possibly corresponds to TRBD1 (6 bases). V was clipped by 2 bases and J by 6 bases, with 17 bases between them. The CDR3 is made up of 16 amino acids. Germline V gene data show CDR1 as GTSNPN and CDR2 as SVGIG (reference sequence). This chain's CDR3 is CAWSRRSGTSNSPLHF. The CDR3 nucleotides are TGTGCCTGGAGTAGACGGTCCGGGACATCTAATTCACCCCTCCACTTT.

This chain joins TRBV12-2 and TRBJ2-7. TRBV12-2 is a pseudogene locus. CDR3 size: 15 residues. The CDR3 region is CASRLPSWGSYEQYF. CDR3 sequence (DNA): TGTGCAAGTCGCTTACCTTCCTGGGGGTCCTACGAGCAGTACTTC.

J is TRBJ1-4 and V is TRBV7-8, with TRBD1 as a possible D gene (5 bases). Germline values: CDR1 SGHVS, CDR2 FQNEAQ. This CDR3 has 16 residues. V lost 1 base to trimming and J lost 3 bases, with 12 bases between them. The CDR3 region has the DNA TGTGCCAGCAGCTTAGTCAGGGAGAGTTCTAATGAAAAACTGTTTTTT. Its translation: CASSLVRESSNEKLFF.

The rearrangement uses TRBV7-2 and TRBJ2-5; TRBD1 or TRBD2 may be the D gene (5 bases each). There are 13 residues in the CDR3. Germline V gene data show CDR1 as SGHTA and CDR2 as FQGNSA. The V end was cut by 1 base, the J end by 4 bases, with 7 bases between. Here the CDR3 reads CASSLVGGETQYF. In DNA, the CDR3 is TGTGCCAGCAGCTTAGTTGGGGGAGAGACCCAGTACTTC.

This clone was seen a single time. The chain links TRBV28 to TRBJ2-7; D is undetermined. Per germline, CDR1 MDHEN and CDR2 SYDVKM. V was clipped by 4 bases and J by 3 bases, with 16 bases between them. This CDR3 has 15 amino acids. CDR3 coding DNA: TGTGCCAGCAGTTCAAAATCCTACAGAAACTACGAGCAGTACTTC. Amino acids: CASSSKSYRNYEQYF.

V gene TRBV9 combines with J gene TRBJ2-2, with no clear D. The CDR3 runs 12 residues. Germline V lookup: CDR1 SGDLS, CDR2 YYNGEE. With 0 bases removed from V and 6 bases from J, the gap between germline ends came to 3 bases. The CDR3 reads CASSVVAGELFF. CDR3 bases: TGTGCCAGCAGCGTAGTTGCCGGGGAGCTGTTTTTT.

The V and J genes are TRBV28 and TRBJ1-2, with TRBD1 identical over 8 bases. Germline values: CDR1 MDHEN, CDR2 SYDVKM. Unmatched junction bases numbered 3, after V lost 2 bases and J lost 4 bases. The CDR3 runs 14 residues. CDR3 nucleotide sequence: TGTGCCAGCAGTTTAGGCGACAGGGGCTATGGCTACACCTTC. The encoded protein is CASSLGDRGYGYTF.